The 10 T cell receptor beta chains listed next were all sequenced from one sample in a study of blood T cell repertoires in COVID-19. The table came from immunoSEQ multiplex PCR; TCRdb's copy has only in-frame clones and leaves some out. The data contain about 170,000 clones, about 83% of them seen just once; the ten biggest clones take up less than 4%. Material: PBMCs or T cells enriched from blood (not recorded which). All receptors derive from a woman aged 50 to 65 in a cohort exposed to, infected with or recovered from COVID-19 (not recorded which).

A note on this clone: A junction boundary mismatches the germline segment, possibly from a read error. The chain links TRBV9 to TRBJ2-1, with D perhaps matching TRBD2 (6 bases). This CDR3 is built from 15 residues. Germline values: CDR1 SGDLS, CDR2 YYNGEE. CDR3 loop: CASSVEAVADNEQFF. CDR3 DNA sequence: TGTGCCAGTAGCGTAGAGGCGGTAGCGGACAATGAGCAGTTCTTC.

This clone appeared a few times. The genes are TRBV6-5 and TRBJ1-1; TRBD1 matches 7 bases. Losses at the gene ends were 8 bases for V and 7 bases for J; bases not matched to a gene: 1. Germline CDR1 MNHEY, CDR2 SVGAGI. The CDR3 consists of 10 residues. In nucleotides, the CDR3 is TGTGCCAGCTGGGACAGTGAAGCTTTCTTT. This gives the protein CASWDSEAFF.

The CDR3 DNA is TGTGCCAGCAGCCGGGACAGGGGGCCCGGAAAACTGTTTTTT. Encoded protein: CASSRDRGPGKLFF. The chain combines TRBV14 with TRBJ1-4; 12 bases align to TRBD1. CDR1 SGHDN and CDR2 FVKESK come from the germline V gene. V lost 4 bases, J lost 10 bases, and 4 bases stayed unmatched. The CDR3 is 14 amino acids.

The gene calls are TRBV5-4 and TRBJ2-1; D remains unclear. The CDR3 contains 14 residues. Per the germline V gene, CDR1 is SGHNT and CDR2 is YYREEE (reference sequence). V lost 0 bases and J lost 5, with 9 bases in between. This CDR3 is CASSLGLPDNEQFF. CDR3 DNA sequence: TGTGCCAGCAGCTTGGGTCTCCCCGACAATGAGCAGTTCTTC.

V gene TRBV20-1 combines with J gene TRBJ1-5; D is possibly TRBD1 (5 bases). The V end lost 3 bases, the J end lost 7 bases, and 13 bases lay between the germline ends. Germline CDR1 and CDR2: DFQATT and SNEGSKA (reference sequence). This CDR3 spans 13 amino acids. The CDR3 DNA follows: TGCAGTGCTAGTTGGGGGGAGGGGCAGCCCCAGCATTTT. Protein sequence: CSASWGEGQPQHF.

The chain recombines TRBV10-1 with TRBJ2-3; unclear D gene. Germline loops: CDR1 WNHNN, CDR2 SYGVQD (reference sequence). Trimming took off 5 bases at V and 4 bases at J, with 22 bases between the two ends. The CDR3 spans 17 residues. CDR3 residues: CASSPDARSSEADTQYF. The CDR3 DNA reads TGCGCCAGCAGTCCGGATGCTAGAAGTTCCGAGGCAGATACGCAGTATTTT.

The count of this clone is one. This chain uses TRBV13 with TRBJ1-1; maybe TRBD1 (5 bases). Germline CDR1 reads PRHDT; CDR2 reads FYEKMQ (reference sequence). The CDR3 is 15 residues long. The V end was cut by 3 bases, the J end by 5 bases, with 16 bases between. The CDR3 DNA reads TGTGCCAGCAGCTTGGCGGGGGGGTTTGGTACTGAAGCTTTCTTT. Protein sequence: CASSLAGGFGTEAFF.

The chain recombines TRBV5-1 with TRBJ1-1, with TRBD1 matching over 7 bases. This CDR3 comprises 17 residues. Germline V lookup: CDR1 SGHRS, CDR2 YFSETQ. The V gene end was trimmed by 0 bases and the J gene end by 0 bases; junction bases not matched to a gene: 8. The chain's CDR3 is CASSLEAGGQMNTEAFF. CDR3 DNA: TGCGCCAGCAGCTTGGAGGCAGGGGGACAGATGAACACTGAAGCTTTCTTT.

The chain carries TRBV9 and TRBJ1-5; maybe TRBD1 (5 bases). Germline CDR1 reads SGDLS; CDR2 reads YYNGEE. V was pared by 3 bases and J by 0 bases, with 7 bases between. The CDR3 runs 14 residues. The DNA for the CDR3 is TGTGCCAGCAGCGAGACAGATAGCAATCAGCCCCAGCATTTT. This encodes CASSETDSNQPQHF.

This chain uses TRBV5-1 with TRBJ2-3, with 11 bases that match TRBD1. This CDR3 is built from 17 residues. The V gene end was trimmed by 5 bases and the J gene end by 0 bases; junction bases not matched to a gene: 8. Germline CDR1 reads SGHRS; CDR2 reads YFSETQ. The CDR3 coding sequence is TGCGCCAGCAGGCCCGGACAGGGGGCTATGAGCACAGATACGCAGTATTTT. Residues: CASRPGQGAMSTDTQYF.